A selection of T cell receptor beta chains follows, all from one sample in a study of cytomegalovirus exposure and HLA in healthy donors. The protocol was immunoSEQ multiplex PCR, while the TCRdb copy is restricted to in-frame clones and leaves out a portion. The data show some 140,000 clones, approximately 80% seen once. Sequencing was performed on PBMCs. These TCRs come from a man aged 30-40 years in good health and CMV-seronegative. Both conserved end residues are part of each CDR3. A D gene is named only where the DNA matches it firmly. Clone size appears in some rows only: once, few, many, or a class for an expanded clone.

clone size: -
V gene: TRBV6-1
D gene: -
J gene: TRBJ1-2
CDR3 protein: CATSHPAGSNYGYTF
CDR3 DNA: TGTGCCACCTCCCACCCGGCAGGTTCTAACTATGGCTACACCTTC

clone size: -
V gene: TRBV30
D gene: -
J gene: TRBJ2-1
CDR3 protein: CAWSGQAGTRSYNEQFF
CDR3 DNA: TGTGCCTGGAGCGGACAGGCTGGGACTAGATCGTACAATGAGCAGTTCTTC

clone size: -
V gene: TRBV29-1
D gene: -
J gene: TRBJ2-7
CDR3 protein: CSVKGASYEQYF
CDR3 DNA: TGCAGCGTTAAAGGGGCTTCCTACGAGCAGTACTTC

clone size: few
V gene: TRBV27
D gene: -
J gene: TRBJ1-2
CDR3 protein: CASSLSPGGGLGGYTF
CDR3 DNA: TGTGCCAGCAGTTTATCCCCGGGCGGGGGGCTTGGTGGCTACACCTTC

clone size: -
V gene: TRBV19
D gene: TRBD2
J gene: TRBJ2-1
CDR3 protein: CASTFSGSLYNEQFF
CDR3 DNA: TGTGCCAGTACCTTCAGCGGGAGTCTTTACAATGAGCAGTTCTTC

clone size: -
V gene: TRBV25-1
D gene: TRBD1
J gene: TRBJ2-7
CDR3 protein: CASSGNRGLYEQYF
CDR3 DNA: TGTGCCAGCAGTGGAAACAGGGGGCTCTACGAGCAGTACTTC

clone size: -
V gene: TRBV5-1
D gene: -
J gene: TRBJ2-5
CDR3 protein: CASSMSWETQYF
CDR3 DNA: TGCGCCAGCAGCATGAGCTGGGAGACCCAGTACTTC

clone size: -
V gene: TRBV4-1
D gene: -
J gene: TRBJ1-2
CDR3 protein: CASSQVQGANYGYTF
CDR3 DNA: TGCGCCAGCAGCCAAGTACAGGGAGCTAACTATGGCTACACCTTC

clone size: -
V gene: TRBV7-6
D gene: TRBD1
J gene: TRBJ2-7
CDR3 protein: CASSPGTGPHEQYF
CDR3 DNA: TGTGCCAGCAGCCCCGGGACAGGGCCCCACGAGCAGTACTTC

clone size: -
V gene: TRBV5-5
D gene: TRBD2
J gene: TRBJ2-7
CDR3 protein: CASSPGTSGHYEQYF
CDR3 DNA: TGTGCCAGCAGCCCCGGGACTAGCGGTCACTACGAGCAGTACTTC

clone size: -
V gene: TRBV6-6
D gene: -
J gene: TRBJ1-4
CDR3 protein: CASRRQEANEKLFF
CDR3 DNA: TGTGCCAGCAGGCGACAGGAGGCTAATGAAAAACTGTTTTTT

clone size: -
V gene: TRBV27
D gene: -
J gene: TRBJ1-5
CDR3 protein: CASSPWARGQPQHF
CDR3 DNA: TGTGCCAGCAGTCCTTGGGCACGAGGGCAGCCCCAGCATTTT

clone size: -
V gene: TRBV5-1
D gene: -
J gene: TRBJ2-1
CDR3 protein: CASSLAVASSEQFF
CDR3 DNA: TGCGCCAGCAGCTTGGCCGTGGCTAGCAGTGAGCAGTTCTTC

clone size: -
V gene: TRBV5-1
D gene: TRBD1
J gene: TRBJ1-5
CDR3 protein: CASSLLRTGHQPQHF
CDR3 DNA: TGCGCCAGCAGCCTCCTAAGGACAGGGCATCAGCCCCAGCATTTT

clone size: -
V gene: TRBV18
D gene: -
J gene: TRBJ1-1
CDR3 protein: CASSSDSLNTEAFF
CDR3 DNA: TGTGCCAGCTCATCGGACAGTCTGAACACTGAAGCTTTCTTT

clone size: -
V gene: TRBV10-3
D gene: -
J gene: TRBJ2-2
CDR3 protein: CAISGGGGNTGELFF
CDR3 DNA: TGTGCCATCAGTGGGGGAGGCGGTAACACCGGGGAGCTGTTTTTT

clone size: -
V gene: TRBV9
D gene: TRBD2
J gene: TRBJ2-3
CDR3 protein: CASSAPGLAGGNQYF
CDR3 DNA: TGTGCCAGCAGCGCCCCGGGACTAGCCGGTGGCAATCAGTATTTT

clone size: -
V gene: TRBV27
D gene: TRBD2
J gene: TRBJ2-3
CDR3 protein: CASTPGGRSTDTQYF
CDR3 DNA: TGTGCCAGCACCCCAGGCGGGAGAAGCACAGATACGCAGTATTTT

clone size: few
V gene: TRBV6-5
D gene: -
J gene: TRBJ2-7
CDR3 protein: CASSYRARDYEQYF
CDR3 DNA: TGTGCCAGCAGTTACCGAGCCAGGGACTACGAGCAGTACTTC

clone size: -
V gene: TRBV2
D gene: TRBD2
J gene: TRBJ2-4
CDR3 protein: CASSELPGLAGGRAKNIQYF
CDR3 DNA: TGTGCCAGCAGTGAACTTCCGGGACTAGCGGGAGGGCGGGCCAAAAACATTCAGTACTTC

clone size: few
V gene: TRBV18
D gene: TRBD2
J gene: TRBJ2-1
CDR3 protein: CASSPPGTSGSYNEQFF
CDR3 DNA: TGTGCCAGCTCACCCCCTGGGACTAGCGGGAGCTACAATGAGCAGTTCTTC

clone size: few
V gene: TRBV7-3
D gene: TRBD2
J gene: TRBJ2-7
CDR3 protein: CASSSLFIGGEETWEQYF
CDR3 DNA: TGTGCCAGCAGCAGCTTATTTATTGGGGGGGAAGAAACGTGGGAGCAGTACTTC

clone size: -
V gene: TRBV30
D gene: -
J gene: TRBJ2-3
CDR3 protein: CAWDYGTDTQYF
CDR3 DNA: TGTGCCTGGGACTACGGCACAGATACGCAGTATTTT

clone size: -
V gene: TRBV7-6
D gene: -
J gene: TRBJ1-2
CDR3 protein: CASSLGAGSNYGYTF
CDR3 DNA: TGTGCCAGCAGCTTAGGGGCAGGAAGTAACTATGGCTACACCTTC

clone size: -
V gene: TRBV10-3
D gene: TRBD2
J gene: TRBJ2-1
CDR3 protein: CAISSGNHNEQFF
CDR3 DNA: TGTGCCATCAGCAGCGGGAACCACAATGAGCAGTTCTTC

clone size: -
V gene: TRBV7-9
D gene: TRBD1
J gene: TRBJ2-3
CDR3 protein: CASRAWTGMSTDTQYF
CDR3 DNA: TGTGCCAGCAGGGCCTGGACAGGGATGAGTACAGATACGCAGTATTTT

clone size: -
V gene: TRBV10-3
D gene: -
J gene: TRBJ2-2
CDR3 protein: CATSSGRSNGELFF
CDR3 DNA: TGTGCCACCTCTTCGGGGAGGTCTAACGGGGAGCTGTTTTTT

clone size: -
V gene: TRBV30
D gene: TRBD1
J gene: TRBJ1-1
CDR3 protein: CAWSGGQSDTEAFF
CDR3 DNA: TGTGCCTGGAGTGGGGGACAGAGTGACACTGAAGCTTTCTTT

clone size: -
V gene: TRBV5-4
D gene: -
J gene: TRBJ2-7
CDR3 protein: CASSRDNSYEQYF
CDR3 DNA: TGTGCCAGCAGCCGGGACAACTCCTACGAGCAGTACTTC

clone size: once
V gene: TRBV2
D gene: -
J gene: TRBJ2-3
CDR3 protein: CASSGAGKITDTQYF
CDR3 DNA: TGTGCCAGCAGTGGGGCAGGAAAGATCACAGATACGCAGTATTTT

clone size: -
V gene: TRBV5-4
D gene: -
J gene: TRBJ1-1
CDR3 protein: CASSPGGVNTEAFF
CDR3 DNA: TGTGCCAGCAGCCCGGGGGGGGTGAACACTGAAGCTTTCTTT

clone size: -
V gene: TRBV27
D gene: -
J gene: TRBJ1-1
CDR3 protein: CASSLQGLSTEAFF
CDR3 DNA: TGTGCCAGCAGTCTACAGGGTCTGAGCACTGAAGCTTTCTTT

clone size: few
V gene: TRBV9
D gene: TRBD1
J gene: TRBJ2-2
CDR3 protein: CASSLLGQGNTGELFF
CDR3 DNA: TGTGCCAGCAGCCTTCTGGGACAGGGTAACACCGGGGAGCTGTTTTTT

clone size: -
V gene: TRBV13
D gene: -
J gene: TRBJ1-2
CDR3 protein: CAIKTPGRGNYGYTF
CDR3 DNA: TGTGCCATCAAAACCCCCGGTCGGGGTAACTATGGCTACACCTTC

clone size: -
V gene: TRBV29-1
D gene: -
J gene: TRBJ2-5
CDR3 protein: CSVGRSLQETQYF
CDR3 DNA: TGCAGCGTTGGTCGGTCCTTGCAAGAGACCCAGTACTTC

clone size: -
V gene: TRBV30
D gene: -
J gene: TRBJ1-1
CDR3 protein: CAWIVNTEAFF
CDR3 DNA: TGTGCCTGGATCGTGAACACTGAAGCTTTCTTT

clone size: -
V gene: TRBV28
D gene: TRBD2
J gene: TRBJ2-7
CDR3 protein: CASSLAGGFYEQYF
CDR3 DNA: TGTGCCAGCAGTTTAGCGGGGGGATTCTACGAGCAGTACTTC

clone size: -
V gene: TRBV7-2
D gene: TRBD1
J gene: TRBJ2-7
CDR3 protein: CASSFKTGNYEQYF
CDR3 DNA: TGTGCCAGCAGCTTTAAGACAGGGAACTACGAGCAGTACTTC

clone size: -
V gene: TRBV30
D gene: TRBD2
J gene: TRBJ2-3
CDR3 protein: CAWSVPGQWGRTSGTPSTDTQYF
CDR3 DNA: TGTGCCTGGAGTGTACCCGGGCAATGGGGGCGGACTAGCGGGACCCCAAGCACAGATACGCAGTATTTT

clone size: once
V gene: TRBV5-1
D gene: TRBD1
J gene: TRBJ2-7
CDR3 protein: CASSLEQGLVEQYF
CDR3 DNA: TGCGCCAGCAGCTTGGAACAGGGGTTGGTCGAGCAGTACTTC

clone size: -
V gene: TRBV9
D gene: -
J gene: TRBJ2-3
CDR3 protein: CASSVAEDTQYF
CDR3 DNA: TGTGCCAGCAGCGTAGCGGAGGATACGCAGTATTTT

clone size: -
V gene: TRBV7-9
D gene: -
J gene: TRBJ2-7
CDR3 protein: CASSSSVGSSYEQYF
CDR3 DNA: TGTGCCAGCAGCTCGTCCGTCGGGTCCTCCTACGAGCAGTACTTC

clone size: -
V gene: TRBV9
D gene: -
J gene: TRBJ2-1
CDR3 protein: CASSAWDTHNEQFF
CDR3 DNA: TGTGCCAGCAGCGCCTGGGACACTCACAATGAGCAGTTCTTC

clone size: few
V gene: TRBV10-3
D gene: -
J gene: TRBJ1-1
CDR3 protein: CAISGDRQGYTEAFF
CDR3 DNA: TGTGCCATCAGTGGAGACAGGCAGGGATACACTGAAGCTTTCTTT

clone size: -
V gene: TRBV7-8
D gene: -
J gene: TRBJ2-7
CDR3 protein: CASSPGSTYEQYF
CDR3 DNA: TGTGCCAGCAGCCCGGGGTCGACCTACGAGCAGTACTTC

clone size: -
V gene: TRBV10-1
D gene: TRBD1
J gene: TRBJ2-5
CDR3 protein: CASSEGQGAGETQYF
CDR3 DNA: TGCGCCAGCAGTGAGGGACAGGGGGCTGGAGAGACCCAGTACTTC

clone size: once
V gene: TRBV6-1
D gene: TRBD1
J gene: TRBJ2-5
CDR3 protein: CASSRDSLYQETQYF
CDR3 DNA: TGTGCCAGCAGTCGGGACAGCCTGTACCAAGAGACCCAGTACTTC

clone size: -
V gene: TRBV19
D gene: TRBD2
J gene: TRBJ2-1
CDR3 protein: CASSGTSGSYNEQFF
CDR3 DNA: TGTGCCAGTAGCGGGACTAGCGGGAGCTACAATGAGCAGTTCTTC

clone size: -
V gene: TRBV10-3
D gene: -
J gene: TRBJ1-1
CDR3 protein: CAISDSGRTEAFF
CDR3 DNA: TGTGCCATCAGTGACTCTGGGAGGACTGAAGCTTTCTTT

clone size: -
V gene: TRBV19
D gene: TRBD2
J gene: TRBJ2-5
CDR3 protein: CASRPGLAGGGGIETQYF
CDR3 DNA: TGTGCCAGTAGACCGGGACTAGCGGGAGGAGGCGGTATCGAGACCCAGTACTTC

clone size: -
V gene: TRBV6-5
D gene: -
J gene: TRBJ2-5
CDR3 protein: CASRRKHKETQYF
CDR3 DNA: TGTGCCAGCAGGCGGAAACACAAAGAGACCCAGTACTTC

clone size: -
V gene: TRBV7-8
D gene: -
J gene: TRBJ1-5
CDR3 protein: CASSLRAGGFNQPQHF
CDR3 DNA: TGTGCCAGCAGCTTAAGGGCGGGGGGGTTCAATCAGCCCCAGCATTTT

clone size: -
V gene: TRBV28
D gene: -
J gene: TRBJ1-2
CDR3 protein: CASSLPVQAYGYTF
CDR3 DNA: TGTGCCAGCAGTTTACCGGTTCAGGCCTATGGCTACACCTTC

clone size: -
V gene: TRBV9
D gene: TRBD1
J gene: TRBJ1-2
CDR3 protein: CASSVAGTGGAGYTF
CDR3 DNA: TGTGCCAGCAGCGTAGCCGGGACAGGGGGCGCGGGCTACACCTTC

clone size: -
V gene: TRBV6-5
D gene: TRBD1
J gene: TRBJ1-6
CDR3 protein: CASSWKPLGTGPLDF
CDR3 DNA: TGTGCCAGCAGTTGGAAACCGCTAGGGACAGGCCCCCTGGACTTT